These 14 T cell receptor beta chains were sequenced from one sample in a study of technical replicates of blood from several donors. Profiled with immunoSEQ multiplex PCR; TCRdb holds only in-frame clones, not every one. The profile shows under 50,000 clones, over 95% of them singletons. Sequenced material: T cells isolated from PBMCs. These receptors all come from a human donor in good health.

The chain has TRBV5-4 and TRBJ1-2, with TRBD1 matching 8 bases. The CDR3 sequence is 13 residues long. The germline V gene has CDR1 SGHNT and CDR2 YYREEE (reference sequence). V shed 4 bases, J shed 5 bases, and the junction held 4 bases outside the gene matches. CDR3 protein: CASSPDRGYGYTF. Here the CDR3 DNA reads TGTGCCAGCAGCCCCGACAGGGGATATGGCTACACCTTC.

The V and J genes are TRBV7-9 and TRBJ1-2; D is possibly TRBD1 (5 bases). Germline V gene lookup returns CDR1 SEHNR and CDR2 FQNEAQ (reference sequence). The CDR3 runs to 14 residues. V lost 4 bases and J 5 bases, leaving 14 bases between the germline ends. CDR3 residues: CASSSLQKGYGYTF. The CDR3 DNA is TGTGCCAGCAGCTCACTACAGAAGGGGTATGGCTACACCTTC.

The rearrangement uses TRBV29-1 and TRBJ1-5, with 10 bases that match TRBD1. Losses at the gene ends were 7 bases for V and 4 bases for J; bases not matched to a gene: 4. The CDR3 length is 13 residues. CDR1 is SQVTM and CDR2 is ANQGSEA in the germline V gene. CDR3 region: CSAWTGGNQPQHF. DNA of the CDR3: TGCAGCGCCTGGACAGGGGGAAATCAGCCCCAGCATTTT.

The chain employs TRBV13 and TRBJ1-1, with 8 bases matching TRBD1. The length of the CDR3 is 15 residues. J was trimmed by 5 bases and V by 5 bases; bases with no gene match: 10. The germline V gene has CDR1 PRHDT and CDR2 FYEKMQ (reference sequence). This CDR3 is CASSAKGQGSTEAFF. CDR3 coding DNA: TGTGCCAGCAGCGCGAAAGGACAGGGTAGTACTGAAGCTTTCTTT.

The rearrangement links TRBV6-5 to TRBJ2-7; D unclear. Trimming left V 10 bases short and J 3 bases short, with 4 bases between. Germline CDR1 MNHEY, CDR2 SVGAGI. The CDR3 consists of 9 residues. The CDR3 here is CATIYEQYF. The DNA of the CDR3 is TGTGCCACCATCTACGAGCAGTACTTC.

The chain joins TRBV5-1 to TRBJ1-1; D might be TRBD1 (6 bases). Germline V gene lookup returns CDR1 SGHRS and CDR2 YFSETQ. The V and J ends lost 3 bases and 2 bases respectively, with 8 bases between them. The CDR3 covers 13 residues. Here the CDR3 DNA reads TGCGCCAGCAGCTGGGACAAAAACACTGAAGCTTTCTTT. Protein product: CASSWDKNTEAFF. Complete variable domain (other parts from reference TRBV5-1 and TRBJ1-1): KAGVTQTPRYLIKTRGQQVTLSCSPISGHRSVSWYQQTPGQGLQFLFEYFSETQRNKGNFPGRFSGRQFSNSRSEMNVSTLELGDSALYLCASSWDKNTEAFFGQGTRLTVV.

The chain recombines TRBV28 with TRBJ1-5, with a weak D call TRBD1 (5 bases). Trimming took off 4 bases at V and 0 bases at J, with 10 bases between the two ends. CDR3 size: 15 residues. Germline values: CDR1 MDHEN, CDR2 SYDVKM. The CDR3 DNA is TGTGCCAGCAGTTGGGGGGATTATAGCAATCAGCCCCAGCATTTT. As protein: CASSWGDYSNQPQHF.

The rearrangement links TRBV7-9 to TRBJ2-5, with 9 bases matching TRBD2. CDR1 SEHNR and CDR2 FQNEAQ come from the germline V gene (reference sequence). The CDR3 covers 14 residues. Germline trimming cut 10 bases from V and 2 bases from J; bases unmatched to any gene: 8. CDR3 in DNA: TGTGCCACCTCGAGTAGCGGGAGTCAAGAGACCCAGTACTTC. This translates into CATSSSGSQETQYF.

Here the CDR3 reads CASSLDGSGNTIYF. DNA of the CDR3: TGTGCCAGCAGCTTGGACGGTTCTGGAAACACCATATATTTT. The chain recombines TRBV5-4 with TRBJ1-3; D not certain. The V gene's germline CDR1 is SGHNT and CDR2 YYREEE (reference sequence). This CDR3 contains 14 residues. The V end was cut by 0 bases, the J end by 1 base, with 5 bases between.

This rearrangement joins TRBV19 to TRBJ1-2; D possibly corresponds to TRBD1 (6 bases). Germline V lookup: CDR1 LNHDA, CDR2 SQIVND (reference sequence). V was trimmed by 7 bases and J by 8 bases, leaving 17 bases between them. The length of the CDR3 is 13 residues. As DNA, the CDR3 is TGTGCCAGTAACAGGGAACATCGCGTCGGCTACACCTTC. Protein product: CASNREHRVGYTF. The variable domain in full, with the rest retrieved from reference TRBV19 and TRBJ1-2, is DGGITQSPKYLFRKEGQNVTLSCEQNLNHDAMYWYRQDPGQGLRLIYYSQIVNDFQKGDIAEGYSVSREKKESFPLTVTSAQKNPTAFYLCASNREHRVGYTFGSGTRLTVV.

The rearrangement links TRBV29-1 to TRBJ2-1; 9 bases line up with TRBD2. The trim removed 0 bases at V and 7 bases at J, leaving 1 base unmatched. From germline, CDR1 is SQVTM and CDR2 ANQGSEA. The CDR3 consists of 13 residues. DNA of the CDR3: TGCAGCGTTGAAGAGCGGGAGGGTAATGAGCAGTTCTTC. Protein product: CSVEEREGNEQFF.

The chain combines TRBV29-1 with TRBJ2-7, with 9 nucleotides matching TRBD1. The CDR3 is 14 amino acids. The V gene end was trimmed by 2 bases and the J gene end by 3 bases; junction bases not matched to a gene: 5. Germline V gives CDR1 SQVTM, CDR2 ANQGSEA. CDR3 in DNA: TGCAGCGTTGAACAGACAGGGGGTGACTACGAGCAGTACTTC. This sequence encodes CSVEQTGGDYEQYF.

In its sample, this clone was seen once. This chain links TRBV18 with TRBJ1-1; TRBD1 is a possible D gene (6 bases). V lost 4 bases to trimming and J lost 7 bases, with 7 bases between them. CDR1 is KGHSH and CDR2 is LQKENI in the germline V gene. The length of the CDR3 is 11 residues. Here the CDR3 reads CASSQDSEAFF. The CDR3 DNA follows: TGTGCCAGCTCACAGGACAGTGAAGCTTTCTTT.

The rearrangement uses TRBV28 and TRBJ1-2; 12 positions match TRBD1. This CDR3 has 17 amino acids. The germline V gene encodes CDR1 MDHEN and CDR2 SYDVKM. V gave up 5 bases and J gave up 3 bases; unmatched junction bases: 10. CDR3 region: CASSTGTGGKFYYGYTF. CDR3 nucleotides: TGTGCCAGCAGTACCGGGACAGGGGGCAAGTTTTACTATGGCTACACCTTC.